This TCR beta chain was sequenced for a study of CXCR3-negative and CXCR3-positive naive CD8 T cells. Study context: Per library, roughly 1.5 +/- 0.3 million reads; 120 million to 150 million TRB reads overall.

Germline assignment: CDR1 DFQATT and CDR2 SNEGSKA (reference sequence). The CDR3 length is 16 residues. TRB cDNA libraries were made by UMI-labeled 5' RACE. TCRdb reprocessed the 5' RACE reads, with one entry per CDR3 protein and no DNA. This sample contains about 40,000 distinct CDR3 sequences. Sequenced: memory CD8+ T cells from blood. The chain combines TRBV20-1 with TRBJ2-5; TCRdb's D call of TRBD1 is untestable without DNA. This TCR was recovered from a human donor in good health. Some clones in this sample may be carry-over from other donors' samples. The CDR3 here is CSAKLGGGGDTETQYF.